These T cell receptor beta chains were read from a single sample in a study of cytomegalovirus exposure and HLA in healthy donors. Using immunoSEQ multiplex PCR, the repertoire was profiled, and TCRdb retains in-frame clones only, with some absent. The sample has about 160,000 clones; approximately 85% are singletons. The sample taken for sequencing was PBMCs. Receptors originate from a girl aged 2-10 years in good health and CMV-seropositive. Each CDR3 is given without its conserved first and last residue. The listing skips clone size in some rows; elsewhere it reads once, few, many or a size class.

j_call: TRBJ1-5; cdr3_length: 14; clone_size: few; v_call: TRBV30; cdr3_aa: AWTPKTGSGNQPQH
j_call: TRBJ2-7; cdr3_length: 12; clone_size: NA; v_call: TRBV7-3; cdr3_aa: ASSLIREGGEQY
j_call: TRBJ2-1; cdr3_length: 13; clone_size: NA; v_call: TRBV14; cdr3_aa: ASSQEQASYNEQF
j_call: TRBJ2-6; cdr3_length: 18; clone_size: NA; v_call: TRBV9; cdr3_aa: ASSVGDLHRTRSGANVLT
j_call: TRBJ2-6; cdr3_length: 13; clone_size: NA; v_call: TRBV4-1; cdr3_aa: ASRQTGSGANVLT
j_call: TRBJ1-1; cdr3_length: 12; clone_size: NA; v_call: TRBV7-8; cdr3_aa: ASSLRGRNTEAF
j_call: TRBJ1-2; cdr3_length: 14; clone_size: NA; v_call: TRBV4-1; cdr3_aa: ASSQEGGQGVYGYT
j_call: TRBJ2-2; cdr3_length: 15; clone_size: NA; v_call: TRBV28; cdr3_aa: ASSPWTSGSGTGELF
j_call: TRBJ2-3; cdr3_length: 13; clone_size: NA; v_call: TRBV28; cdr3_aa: ASHTPGLGTDTQY
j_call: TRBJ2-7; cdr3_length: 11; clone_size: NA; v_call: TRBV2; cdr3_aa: AVRLAATYEQY